Below, 9 T cell receptor beta chains from the same sample are listed, as sequenced in a study of blood T cell repertoires in COVID-19. Profiling relied on immunoSEQ multiplex PCR, and the TCRdb table lists in-frame clones only, not all of them. The sample records about 150,000 clones, over 75% being singletons. Sequencing was carried out using peripheral blood. The receptor set was obtained from a woman in her thirties or forties with acute or convalescent COVID-19.

This clone has a single count. This chain uses TRBV7-3 with TRBJ2-1, with D perhaps matching TRBD2 (6 bases). Germline CDR1 and CDR2: SGHTA and FQGTGA. The CDR3 extends over 14 amino acids. The V end lost 4 bases, the J end lost 9 bases, and 16 bases lay between the germline ends. CDR3 nucleotide sequence: TGTGCCAGCAGCTCAGCGGGCTTACAATTTGAGCAGTTCTTC. The encoded protein is CASSSAGLQFEQFF.

This clone came up once. The chain uses TRBV19 and TRBJ1-5, with TRBD1 identical over 8 bases. The V segment lost 6 bases and the J segment 7 bases; nucleotides outside the gene matches: 8. This CDR3 has 14 residues. In germline, CDR1 is LNHDA, CDR2 SQIVND (reference sequence). The DNA for the CDR3 is TGTGCCAGTAGCGACAGGGGATTTGGACAGCCCCAGCATTTT. Its protein is CASSDRGFGQPQHF.

V is TRBV5-4 and J is TRBJ2-2, with 8 bases matching TRBD1. Trimming took 4 bases from V and 5 from J; bases not matched to a gene: 7. From germline, CDR1 is SGHNT and CDR2 YYREEE (reference sequence). The CDR3 consists of 15 residues. The CDR3 here is CASSRTGSITGELFF. In DNA, the CDR3 is TGTGCCAGCAGCCGGACAGGGTCTATAACCGGGGAGCTGTTTTTT.

The genes are TRBV7-3 and TRBJ2-5; D is possibly TRBD1 (5 bases). The V gene lost 1 base and the J gene lost 3 bases, with 9 bases spanning the gap. From germline, CDR1 is SGHTA and CDR2 FQGTGA. This CDR3 has 14 residues. The CDR3 here is CASSLRGREETQYF. The CDR3 nucleotides read TGTGCCAGCAGCTTAAGGGGCAGGGAAGAGACCCAGTACTTC.

The V and J genes are TRBV21-1 and TRBJ1-5; TRBD1, as called in the table, went unchecked against the DNA. TRBV21-1 is a pseudogene segment. There are 15 residues in the CDR3. CDR3 protein: CAPKEQDDSNQPQHF. The CDR3 DNA reads TGTGCCCCAAAAGAACAGGACGATAGCAATCAGCCCCAGCATTTT.

The CDR3 bases are TGCGCCAGCAGCCAACTGACTGCCCACAATGAGCAGTTCTTC. Translating it yields CASSQLTAHNEQFF. The rearrangement uses TRBV4-1 and TRBJ2-1, with unresolved D. Germline V gives CDR1 MGHRA, CDR2 YSYEKL. The CDR3 loop spans 14 amino acids. Trimming removed 2 bases from V and 5 bases from J, with 10 bases in between.

V and J are TRBV11-2 and TRBJ1-5; TRBD1 matches 7 bases. Germline lookup yields CDR1 SGHAT and CDR2 FQNNGV. J gave up 3 bases and V 5 bases, and 4 bases lay outside the gene matches. CDR3 size: 14 residues. CDR3 protein: CASSPGQFNQPQHF. CDR3 bases: TGTGCCAGCAGCCCGGGACAGTTCAATCAGCCCCAGCATTTT.

This chain connects TRBV6-6 to TRBJ1-5; 9 nucleotides line up with TRBD1. Germline CDR1 and CDR2: MNHNY and SVGAGI (reference sequence). The V gene end was trimmed by 5 bases and the J gene end by 1 base; junction bases not matched to a gene: 18. CDR3 length: 20 residues. CDR3 residues: CASSHGGLVRTGASNQPQHF. The CDR3 region has the DNA TGTGCCAGCAGTCATGGGGGCTTGGTTCGGACAGGGGCGAGCAATCAGCCCCAGCATTTT.

This sequence joins TRBV7-2 and TRBJ1-2; 9 nucleotides align to TRBD1. With 9 bases clipped from V and 8 bases from J, the junction kept 4 bases outside the gene matches. This CDR3 has 11 amino acids. Germline V CDR1 and CDR2: SGHTA, FQGNSA. CDR3 nucleotides: TGTGCCAGTGGGACAGGGAGAGGCTACACCTTC. It translates to CASGTGRGYTF.